This passage covers 2 T cell receptor beta chains from one sample sequenced in a study of molecular identifiers for immune sequencing clone quantification. TCRdb reprocessed the PCR reads with MiXCR, giving one entry per CDR3 protein. The sample has 600,000 to 650,000 distinct CDR3 sequences, about 20% seen once; the top ten hold 0.85% to 0.9%. The sample was naive CD8+ T cells from blood, with Jurkat cell RNA spiked in. Subset: FACS-sorted CD8+CD4-CCR7+CD45RA+ naive T cells. These receptors originate from a human donor in good health. Some libraries in this study had Jurkat cell RNA spiked in.

This clonotype has at least ten counts. The chain combines TRBV29-1 with TRBJ2-5; possibly TRBD2 for D (5 bases). V shed 6 bases and J shed 3 bases, with 14 bases lying between them. The CDR3 has 13 residues. Germline V lookup: CDR1 SQVTM, CDR2 ANQGSEA. The CDR3 coding sequence is TGCAGCGTCCTAGCTGCGGTAGAAGAGACCCAGTACTTC. Translating gives CSVLAAVEETQYF.

This clonotype was detected only a few times. This sequence joins TRBV4-3 and TRBJ2-2; 7 nucleotides match TRBD2. This CDR3 contains 15 residues. Germline values: CDR1 LGHNA, CDR2 YSLEER. The V segment lost 4 bases and the J segment 5 bases; nucleotides outside the gene matches: 7. CDR3 bases: TGCGCCAGCAGCCCGGGACTACGCTGGACCGGGGAGCTGTTTTTT. Translating it yields CASSPGLRWTGELFF.